This passage covers 12 T cell receptor beta chains from one sample sequenced in a study of T cell repertoires in cytomegalovirus infection. No antigens are known for them. TCRdb redid the calling of the reads with MiXCR, one entry per CDR3 protein. The data show hundreds of thousands of distinct CDR3 sequences, with about 39% seen just once and approximately 40% held by the top ten. The sample consisted of cultured PBMCs, taken from culture after CMV antigen stimulation. These receptors all stem from a human donor in good health (CMV status not recorded). Some clones in this sample may be carry-over from other donors' samples.

This rearrangement joins TRBV7-2 to TRBJ2-1; TRBD2 is a possible D gene (5 bases). Germline assignment: CDR1 SGHTA and CDR2 FQGNSA. The CDR3 sequence is 14 residues long. V lost 5 bases and J 2 bases, leaving 10 bases between the germline ends. The CDR3 loop reads CASSIDYTYNEQFF. The CDR3 DNA is TGTGCCAGCAGCATAGACTATACCTACAATGAGCAGTTCTTC.

The gene calls are TRBV23-1 and TRBJ2-1, with 8 bases fitting TRBD2. TRBV23-1 is sorted into the ORF group, with uncertain function. V lost 6 bases to trimming and J lost 9 bases; unmatched junction nucleotides: 25. This CDR3 contains 19 residues. DNA of the CDR3: TGCGCCAGCAGCCCGACCCGAAGCGGGGGCGGGCCCCTGGAATGTGAGCAGTTCTTC. It codes for CASSPTRSGGGPLECEQFF.

This clonotype was seen once. This chain links TRBV10-3 with TRBJ1-2, with unresolved D. CDR1 and CDR2 (germline): ENHRY, SYGVKD. Trimming removed 2 bases at V and 7 bases at J, with 2 bases between. There are 10 residues in the CDR3. The CDR3 coding sequence is TGTGCCATCAGTGAGCCTGGCTACACCTTC. Encoded protein: CAISEPGYTF.

This clonotype came up a few times. The chain couples TRBV20-1 to TRBJ2-2; TRBD1 or TRBD2 may be the D gene (5 bases each). The V end lost 8 bases, the J end lost 5 bases, and 15 bases lay between the germline ends. CDR1 DFQATT and CDR2 SNEGSKA come from the germline V gene (reference sequence). The CDR3 loop spans 13 amino acids. CDR3 nucleotide sequence: TGCAGTATCGGCCGTGAGGGGACCGGGGAGCTGTTTTTT. It is translated as CSIGREGTGELFF.

The chain has TRBV7-2 and TRBJ2-5; D could derive from TRBD1 or TRBD2 (5 bases each). The CDR3 consists of 14 residues. From germline, CDR1 is SGHTA and CDR2 FQGNSA. Trimming removed 3 bases from V and 4 bases from J, with 12 bases in between. The CDR3 DNA follows: TGTGCCAGCAGCTTGTTGGGGGACGGAGAGACCCAGTACTTC. Encoded protein: CASSLLGDGETQYF.

The rearrangement uses TRBV19 and TRBJ1-4, with D uncertain. In germline, CDR1 is LNHDA, CDR2 SQIVND (reference sequence). The V end was cut by 5 bases, the J end by 5 bases, with 12 bases between. The CDR3 runs to 14 residues. The DNA of the CDR3 is TGTGCCAGTAGTCCCGCAGACTGGAATGAAAAACTGTTTTTT. It is translated as CASSPADWNEKLFF.

The chain joins TRBV5-5 to TRBJ2-7; 8 nucleotides agree with TRBD2. This CDR3 spans 12 amino acids. Losses at the gene ends were 5 bases for V and 7 bases for J; bases not matched to a gene: 5. Germline V CDR1 and CDR2: SGHKS, YYEKEE (reference sequence). CDR3 region: CASSIAGYEQYF. The CDR3, as DNA: TGTGCCAGCAGTATAGCGGGATATGAGCAGTACTTC.

The chain uses TRBV20-1 and TRBJ2-1, with 16 bases lining up with TRBD2. The CDR3 covers 17 residues. Germline V gives CDR1 DFQATT, CDR2 SNEGSKA (reference sequence). V was clipped by 5 bases and J by 4 bases; unmatched bases: 8. CDR3 coding DNA: TGCAGTGCTGCGGGACTAGCGGGGGGGCCCGCATACAATGAGCAGTTCTTC. Translated: CSAAGLAGGPAYNEQFF.

This chain joins TRBV5-6 and TRBJ1-1; the D is unclear. Germline V gene data show CDR1 as SGHDT and CDR2 as YYEEEE. There are 12 residues in the CDR3. The V gene lost 0 bases and the J gene lost 5 bases, with 5 bases spanning the gap. The CDR3 nucleotides read TGTGCCAGCAGCTTGGAGTGGACTGAAGCTTTCTTT. Protein sequence: CASSLEWTEAFF.

The chain couples TRBV6-6 to TRBJ2-1; TRBD2 is a possible D gene (5 bases). With 4 bases removed from V and 4 bases from J, the gap between germline ends came to 14 bases. The CDR3 has 15 residues. The germline gives CDR1 MNHNY, CDR2 SVGAGI (reference sequence). The CDR3 nucleotides read TGTGCCAGCAGTTCTCCGGGAAGCGGATACAATGAGCAGTTCTTC. Translating gives CASSSPGSGYNEQFF.

This clonotype was observed a few times. The rearrangement uses TRBV7-9 and TRBJ1-1; no reliable D call. V was shortened by 1 base and J by 2 bases, with 11 bases between the two germline ends. The CDR3 consists of 15 residues. Per germline, CDR1 SEHNR and CDR2 FQNEAQ (reference sequence). The CDR3, as DNA: TGTGCCAGCAGCTTAGGAGTGACAAGAAACACTGAAGCTTTCTTT. Translation: CASSLGVTRNTEAFF.

This sequence joins TRBV7-6 and TRBJ2-2, with a weak D call TRBD1 (6 bases). The CDR3 consists of 16 residues. Trimming cost V 5 bases and J 0 bases, with 13 bases left between them. The germline V gene encodes CDR1 SGHVS and CDR2 FNYEAQ. DNA for the CDR3: TGTGCCAGCAGCATATACAGGGTGCCGAACACCGGGGAGCTGTTTTTT. It specifies CASSIYRVPNTGELFF.